Listed here are 27 T cell receptor beta chains from one sample, sequenced in a study of shared clonotypes between healthy human individuals. Data came from immunoSEQ multiplex PCR; TCRdb stores just in-frame clones and leaves some out. This table has more than 2 million clones, approximately 96% appearing once. Sample: naive CD4+ T cells sorted from blood. Regarding subset: CD45RA+ positively selected. These receptors originate from a man between 18 and 35 years old in good health.

The V and J genes are TRBV19 and TRBJ2-7; TRBD1 aligns across 10 bases. The V and J ends lost 7 bases and 6 bases, in that order; junction bases with no gene match: 15. The CDR3 spans 16 residues. From germline, CDR1 is LNHDA and CDR2 SQIVND (reference sequence). CDR3 sequence (DNA): TGTGCCAGTACCCCAGCCGGAAGACAGGGGGCAGGCGAGCAGTACTTC. Translating it yields CASTPAGRQGAGEQYF.

A remark on this clone: This same CDR3 is encoded by further DNA sequences in the sample. The CDR3 DNA follows: TGCAGTGCTAGGGTCAGCTATGGCTACACCTTC. It translates to CSARVSYGYTF. The chain employs TRBV20-1 and TRBJ1-2; D unresolved. Per the germline V gene, CDR1 is DFQATT and CDR2 is SNEGSKA (reference sequence). The ends were cut back, 3 bases at V and 4 bases at J, with 6 bases in the middle. This CDR3 region has 11 residues.

This chain joins TRBV6-6 and TRBJ2-7; D remains ambiguous. The V gene's germline CDR1 is MNHNY and CDR2 SVGAGI (reference sequence). The ends were cut back, 7 bases at V and 6 bases at J, with 13 bases in the middle. This CDR3 comprises 12 residues. As DNA, the CDR3 is TGTGCCAGCAACAGTGCCAAGGGCGAGCAGTACTTC. Translating it yields CASNSAKGEQYF.

The chain couples TRBV19 to TRBJ2-5; no firm D call. Trimming pared 4 bases from V and 5 bases from J, leaving 14 bases between. Germline V lookup: CDR1 LNHDA, CDR2 SQIVND (reference sequence). The CDR3 spans 14 residues. The CDR3 DNA reads as TGTGCCAGTAGTAACCTAGGGTCTACGGAGACCCAGTACTTC. Translation: CASSNLGSTETQYF.

The rearrangement joins TRBV4-3 to TRBJ1-3; no reliable D call. In germline, CDR1 is LGHNA, CDR2 YSLEER. The CDR3 runs 16 residues. Trimming took off 1 base at V and 0 bases at J, with 10 bases between the two ends. CDR3 residues: CASSQAQALSGNTIYF. The DNA of the CDR3 is TGCGCCAGCAGCCAAGCTCAGGCGCTCTCTGGAAACACCATATATTTT.

The chain carries TRBV27 and TRBJ2-3; D gene ambiguous. The CDR3 spans 13 residues. V dropped 3 bases and J dropped 4 bases, with 8 bases sitting between them. The germline V gene encodes CDR1 MNHEY and CDR2 SMNVEV (reference sequence). The CDR3 sequence: CASSFKVADTQYF. The CDR3, as DNA: TGTGCCAGCAGTTTCAAGGTCGCAGATACGCAGTATTTT.

The V call is TRBV10-1, the J call TRBJ2-1; 7 nucleotides align to TRBD1. After removal of 3 bases from V and 12 bases from J, the junction contained 5 bases not matched to a gene. Germline values: CDR1 WNHNN, CDR2 SYGVQD (reference sequence). The CDR3 contains 12 residues. As DNA, the CDR3 is TGCGCCAGCAGTGAAGGGGGCCGGGGGCAGTTCTTC. Translated, it gives CASSEGGRGQFF.

As to this clone: The same CDR3 can be traced to other DNA sequences in this sample. The genes are TRBV5-1 and TRBJ2-5; maybe TRBD1 (5 bases). The germline CDR1 and CDR2 sequences are SGHRS and YFSETQ. The ends were cut back, 3 bases at V and 2 bases at J, with 11 bases in the middle. The CDR3 length is 14 residues. CDR3 region: CASSSSGAQETQYF. DNA of the CDR3: TGCGCCAGCAGCTCGAGTGGGGCACAAGAGACCCAGTACTTC.

The chain has TRBV5-1 and TRBJ1-4; no clear D. V lost 0 bases and J 2 bases, leaving 8 bases between the germline ends. CDR3 length: 15 amino acids. Per germline, CDR1 SGHRS and CDR2 YFSETQ. The CDR3 here is CASSLEAGTNEKLFF. CDR3 in DNA: TGCGCCAGCAGCTTGGAGGCCGGGACTAATGAAAAACTGTTTTTT.

The rearrangement links TRBV5-1 to TRBJ2-7; no reliable D call. CDR1 is SGHRS and CDR2 is YFSETQ in the germline V gene. V was clipped by 5 bases and J by 4 bases, with 7 bases between them. The CDR3 totals 11 residues. CDR3 nucleotide sequence: TGCGCCAGCAGGAAAACTTACGAGCAGTACTTC. Translation: CASRKTYEQYF.

Comments on this clone: This same CDR3 is encoded by further DNA sequences in the sample. This chain uses TRBV5-1 with TRBJ1-2, with D tentatively TRBD1 (5 bases). The CDR3 is 13 amino acids. In germline, CDR1 is SGHRS, CDR2 YFSETQ. V was cut by 0 bases and J by 2 bases, with 5 bases left in between. CDR3 residues: CASSLAGNYGYTF. The CDR3, as DNA: TGCGCCAGCAGCTTGGCAGGGAACTATGGCTACACCTTC.

J is TRBJ2-4 and V is TRBV19; a weak D match, TRBD2 (5 bases). CDR3 length: 14 amino acids. Per the germline V gene, CDR1 is LNHDA and CDR2 is SQIVND (reference sequence). V lost 7 bases, J lost 3 bases, and 13 bases lay in between. This chain's CDR3 is CASKSRESKNIQYF. DNA of the CDR3: TGTGCCAGTAAATCGAGGGAAAGCAAAAACATTCAGTACTTC.

The V gene is TRBV7-3, the J gene TRBJ2-7; TRBD1 aligns across 10 bases. This CDR3 has 14 amino acids. After removal of 3 bases from V and 5 bases from J, the junction contained 4 bases not matched to a gene. Germline V gene sequence: CDR1 SGHTA, CDR2 FQGTGA. CDR3 nucleotide sequence: TGTGCCAGCAGCTTGGGACAGGGGAGCGACGAGCAGTACTTC. It encodes CASSLGQGSDEQYF.

The J gene is TRBJ1-2, the V gene TRBV19; TRBD1 might be the D (5 bases). V was clipped by 3 bases and J by 3 bases, with 17 bases between them. The CDR3 spans 16 residues. The V gene's germline CDR1 is LNHDA and CDR2 SQIVND (reference sequence). The CDR3 region is CASSISRDGQYYGYTF. DNA for the CDR3: TGTGCCAGTAGTATTAGCCGGGACGGACAATACTATGGCTACACCTTC.

This clone was recorded once. V usage is TRBV29-1 and J usage is TRBJ1-3; the match to TRBD1 covers 8 bases. Germline CDR1 reads SQVTM; CDR2 reads ANQGSEA. CDR3 length equals 13 residues. The V gene end was trimmed by 3 bases and the J gene end by 11 bases; junction bases not matched to a gene: 9. In DNA form, the CDR3 reads TGCAGCGTTGAGTCCGGGACAGGCCCTGCCATATATTTT. This translates into CSVESGTGPAIYF.

The V gene is TRBV27, the J gene TRBJ2-7; possible D gene TRBD1, 5 bases. Germline V CDR1 and CDR2: MNHEY, SMNVEV (reference sequence). This CDR3 contains 15 residues. V lost 2 bases to trimming and J lost 0 bases, with 11 bases between them. The CDR3 DNA reads as TGTGCCAGCAGTTTAGGGGCAGTCAGCTCCTACGAGCAGTACTTC. It translates to CASSLGAVSSYEQYF.

V usage is TRBV7-9 and J usage is TRBJ2-3; D possibly matches TRBD1 or TRBD2 (5 bases each). Germline CDR1 SEHNR, CDR2 FQNEAQ (reference sequence). This CDR3 region has 14 residues. V lost 3 bases, J lost 2 bases, and 9 bases lay in between. The CDR3 is CASSFAGATDTQYF. CDR3 nucleotide sequence: TGTGCCAGCAGCTTTGCCGGGGCCACAGATACGCAGTATTTT.

The rearrangement joins TRBV5-6 to TRBJ2-1; 10 bases are shared with TRBD2. After removal of 1 base from V and 8 bases from J, the junction contained 9 bases not matched to a gene. The germline CDR1 and CDR2 sequences are SGHDT and YYEEEE. The CDR3 loop spans 16 amino acids. The CDR3 is CASSLWGSGRFYEQFF. Written as DNA, the CDR3 is TGTGCCAGCAGCTTGTGGGGTAGCGGGAGGTTCTATGAGCAGTTCTTC.

The DNA of the CDR3 is TGTGCCAGCAGCTTAGATTTGGACACTGAAGCTTTCTTT. It is translated as CASSLDLDTEAFF. This rearrangement joins TRBV11-3 to TRBJ1-1; D is unclear. Deletions cut 0 bases from V and 3 bases from J, with 5 bases between. This CDR3 is 13 amino acids long. Looked up from germline, CDR1 is SGHNT and CDR2 is YENEEA.

This clone has just one count. The same CDR3 can be traced to other DNA sequences in this sample. The V gene is TRBV18, the J gene TRBJ2-7; D is possibly TRBD1 or TRBD2 (5 bases each). Germline-derived CDR1 and CDR2 are KGHSH and LQKENI. The CDR3 has 14 amino acids. Trimming pared 1 base from V and 2 bases from J, leaving 9 bases between. The CDR3 loop reads CASSPRGEAYEQYF. The CDR3, as DNA: TGTGCCAGCTCACCACGAGGGGAAGCCTACGAGCAGTACTTC.

The V gene is TRBV19, the J gene TRBJ2-7; D possibly corresponds to TRBD2 (6 bases). The ends were cut back, 6 bases at V and 4 bases at J, with 16 bases in the middle. This CDR3 is built from 14 residues. Looked up from germline, CDR1 is LNHDA and CDR2 is SQIVND (reference sequence). The CDR3 bases are TGTGCCAGTAGCCATGCCGGGGGTCCATACGAGCAGTACTTC. Translated: CASSHAGGPYEQYF.

For the CDR3, the DNA is TGTGCCAGCAGTTTATTCCAGTACGAGCAGTACTTC. Translated, it gives CASSLFQYEQYF. This chain connects TRBV28 to TRBJ2-7, with D unresolved. Germline loops: CDR1 MDHEN, CDR2 SYDVKM. Trimming removed 1 base at V and 4 bases at J, with 5 bases between. There are 12 residues in the CDR3.

As regards this clone: At the DNA level, this CDR3 is encoded by other sequences in the same sample as well. The chain uses TRBV10-3 and TRBJ2-3; no firm D call. The length of the CDR3 is 12 residues. Trimming shortened V by 4 bases and J by 6 bases, and 8 bases separated the two germline ends. Germline CDR1 reads ENHRY; CDR2 reads SYGVKD. The CDR3 here is CAISAGTDTQYF. CDR3 coding DNA: TGTGCCATCAGTGCAGGTACGGATACGCAGTATTTT.

The chain combines TRBV10-3 with TRBJ1-1, with D tentatively TRBD1 (6 bases). The germline CDR1 and CDR2 sequences are ENHRY and SYGVKD. The CDR3 extends over 16 amino acids. V shed 10 bases and J shed 5 bases, with 26 bases lying between them. The CDR3 protein is CASIGKGQGTETEAFF. CDR3 bases: TGTGCCAGCATAGGGAAGGGCCAGGGGACGGAGACTGAAGCTTTCTTT.

This chain uses TRBV5-6 with TRBJ2-6; 9 bases match TRBD1. The J segment lost 4 bases and the V segment lost 2 bases, leaving 7 bases of the junction unmatched. The V gene's germline CDR1 is SGHDT and CDR2 YYEEEE. The CDR3 length is 17 residues. CDR3 region: CASSLGTGTSGANVLTF. Written as DNA, the CDR3 is TGTGCCAGCAGCTTAGGGACAGGGACGTCAGGGGCCAACGTCCTGACTTTC.

The chain couples TRBV7-9 to TRBJ2-1; 7 bases align to TRBD2. V shed 5 bases, J shed 7 bases, and the junction held 14 bases outside the gene matches. Germline CDR1 SEHNR, CDR2 FQNEAQ (reference sequence). This CDR3 has 16 residues. This CDR3 reads CASSVGLSGRGNEQFF. CDR3 nucleotide sequence: TGTGCCAGCAGCGTAGGGCTATCGGGGAGGGGTAATGAGCAGTTCTTC.

This chain joins TRBV6-5 and TRBJ1-1, with D possibly matching TRBD1 (6 bases). V was shortened by 0 bases and J by 1 base, with 12 bases between the two germline ends. This CDR3 spans 16 amino acids. Germline lookup yields CDR1 MNHEY and CDR2 SVGAGI. The CDR3 loop reads CASSYSGGQTNTEAFF. As DNA, the CDR3 is TGTGCCAGCAGTTACTCTGGAGGACAGACGAACACTGAAGCTTTCTTT.